One sample yielded the 19 T cell receptor beta chains listed below, sequenced in a study of cytomegalovirus exposure and HLA in healthy donors (dated by TCRdb to between 2016 and 2019). The library was produced with the immunoSEQ multiplex PCR assay. TCRdb stores this immuneACCESS table with in-frame sequences only. Part of the clones is absent; in the studies checked, under half of the shortfall reflects unresolved V genes, and no reason is known for the rest. This sample gives 200,000 to 250,000 clones in total; roughly 84% of them show up just once. The ten largest clones represent approximately 2% of the sample. Sequences were obtained from PBMCs. The source of these receptors is a woman aged 18-29 years in good health and CMV-seropositive.

V usage is TRBV10-3 and J usage is TRBJ2-3; 7 bases are shared with TRBD2. Germline CDR1 ENHRY, CDR2 SYGVKD. The V gene end was trimmed by 6 bases and the J gene end by 3 bases; junction bases not matched to a gene: 9. CDR3 length: 15 amino acids. The CDR3 region has the DNA TGTGCCATCAGGAAAGCGGGACGGTTAACAGATACGCAGTATTTT. Amino acid sequence: CAIRKAGRLTDTQYF.

This chain joins TRBV4-1 and TRBJ1-2; no definite D call. V was clipped by 1 base and J by 0 bases, with 9 bases between them. CDR3 length equals 15 residues. Per the germline V gene, CDR1 is MGHRA and CDR2 is YSYEKL. The CDR3 loop is CASSQAQNPNYGYTF. The DNA of the CDR3 is TGCGCCAGCAGCCAAGCTCAGAATCCTAACTATGGCTACACCTTC.

This chain connects TRBV28 to TRBJ2-7, with TRBD1 matching over 8 bases. Per the germline V gene, CDR1 is MDHEN and CDR2 is SYDVKM. The length of the CDR3 is 15 residues. V gave up 3 bases and J gave up 2 bases; unmatched junction bases: 6. The CDR3 region is CASSFKAGGAYEQYF. CDR3 nucleotide sequence: TGTGCCAGCAGTTTTAAGGCAGGGGGCGCCTACGAGCAGTACTTC.

The V gene is TRBV27, the J gene TRBJ1-3; 10 nucleotides agree with TRBD1. V lost 5 bases to trimming and J lost 4 bases; unmatched junction nucleotides: 5. Germline CDR1 and CDR2: MNHEY and SMNVEV (reference sequence). This CDR3 is 15 amino acids long. The CDR3: CASSHGTGAGNTIYF. The DNA for the CDR3 is TGTGCCAGCAGTCATGGGACAGGGGCCGGAAACACCATATATTTT.

The chain is built from TRBV5-6 and TRBJ1-1; no reliable D call. Germline CDR1 and CDR2: SGHDT and YYEEEE. The length of the CDR3 is 13 residues. Trimming removed 4 bases from V and 0 bases from J, with 7 bases in between. This CDR3 is CASSREVNTEAFF. CDR3 nucleotide sequence: TGTGCCAGCAGCCGGGAGGTGAACACTGAAGCTTTCTTT.

The rearrangement joins TRBV5-1 to TRBJ2-7; TRBD2 matches at 8 bases. The CDR3 length is 15 residues. In germline, CDR1 is SGHRS, CDR2 YFSETQ. Trimming cost V 4 bases and J 4 bases; bases outside gene matches: 10. This CDR3 is CASSPTGREVYEQYF. For the CDR3, the DNA is TGCGCCAGCAGCCCGACGGGGCGGGAGGTTTACGAGCAGTACTTC. Complete variable domain (other parts from reference TRBV5-1 and TRBJ2-7): KAGVTQTPRYLIKTRGQQVTLSCSPISGHRSVSWYQQTPGQGLQFLFEYFSETQRNKGNFPGRFSGRQFSNSRSEMNVSTLELGDSALYLCASSPTGREVYEQYFGPGTRLTVT.

The rearrangement joins TRBV6-1 to TRBJ2-2; D unresolved. This CDR3 region has 12 residues. Germline assignment: CDR1 MNHNS and CDR2 SASEGT. With 6 bases removed from V and 5 bases from J, the gap between germline ends came to 7 bases. CDR3 residues: CASSFRTGELFF. Here the CDR3 DNA reads TGTGCCAGCAGCTTTCGGACCGGGGAGCTGTTTTTT.

The chain employs TRBV30 and TRBJ1-1; 9 bases line up with TRBD1. Germline lookup yields CDR1 GTSNPN and CDR2 SVGIG (reference sequence). The CDR3 is 14 residues long. After removal of 5 bases from V and 5 bases from J, the junction contained 9 bases not matched to a gene. The CDR3 sequence: CAWDGGTGTTEAFF. As DNA, the CDR3 is TGTGCCTGGGATGGGGGGACAGGGACTACTGAAGCTTTCTTT.

V gene TRBV15 combines with J gene TRBJ1-3; D not resolved. There are 17 residues in the CDR3. Germline CDR1 is LNHNV and CDR2 is YYDKDF (reference sequence). The ends were cut back, 5 bases at V and 0 bases at J, with 17 bases in the middle. In DNA form, the CDR3 reads TGTGCCACCAGCCCCTCTTGGGGAGGAGGCTCTGGAAACACCATATATTTT. This sequence encodes CATSPSWGGGSGNTIYF.

The chain carries TRBV2 and TRBJ2-2; D gene ambiguous. The CDR3 loop spans 13 amino acids. Germline CDR1 and CDR2: SNHLY and FYNNEI. Trimming removed 5 bases from V and 5 bases from J, with 9 bases in between. The CDR3 nucleotides are TGTGCCAGCAGTTTAAGCCAAACCGGGGAGCTGTTTTTT. It is translated as CASSLSQTGELFF.

The chain carries TRBV27 and TRBJ2-1, with D tentatively TRBD2 (6 bases). The V and J ends lost 7 bases and 9 bases respectively, with 16 bases between them. Germline CDR1 is MNHEY and CDR2 is SMNVEV (reference sequence). The CDR3 runs to 13 residues. CDR3 in DNA: TGTGCCAGCACCCCTGGAGGGGCCCGTGAGCAGTTCTTC. Translating it yields CASTPGGAREQFF.

The chain couples TRBV28 to TRBJ2-7; D is unresolved. The germline CDR1 and CDR2 sequences are MDHEN and SYDVKM. The CDR3 contains 13 residues. V was pared by 3 bases and J by 8 bases, with 14 bases between. CDR3 protein: CASSFSLQVKQYF. DNA of the CDR3: TGTGCCAGCAGTTTCTCCCTCCAGGTCAAGCAGTACTTC.

V usage is TRBV4-1 and J usage is TRBJ1-2; a weak D match, TRBD1 (5 bases). The CDR3 loop spans 16 amino acids. Germline CDR1 and CDR2: MGHRA and YSYEKL. V was shortened by 4 bases and J by 3 bases, with 18 bases between the two germline ends. For the CDR3, the DNA is TGCGCCAGCAGCCCCGATGGGACCCCGGGGGACTATGGCTACACCTTC. It encodes CASSPDGTPGDYGYTF.

V gene TRBV5-6 combines with J gene TRBJ2-1; 9 positions agree with TRBD1. Trimming cost V 4 bases and J 2 bases; bases outside gene matches: 7. There are 16 residues in the CDR3. CDR1 and CDR2 (germline): SGHDT, YYEEEE. This chain's CDR3 is CASSMGQGITYNEQFF. DNA for the CDR3: TGTGCCAGCAGCATGGGACAGGGAATTACCTACAATGAGCAGTTCTTC.

The genes are TRBV5-6 and TRBJ2-6; 9 bases are a match to TRBD1. CDR3 size: 18 residues. After removal of 3 bases from V and 4 bases from J, the junction contained 11 bases not matched to a gene. Germline lookup yields CDR1 SGHDT and CDR2 YYEEEE. The CDR3 is CASSSNRGPVRGANVLTF. CDR3 bases: TGTGCCAGCAGCTCAAACAGGGGGCCGGTACGAGGGGCCAACGTCCTGACTTTC.

The V gene is TRBV6-5, the J gene TRBJ2-7; TRBD1 aligns across 8 bases. V shed 0 bases, J shed 3 bases, and the junction held 4 bases outside the gene matches. The V gene's germline CDR1 is MNHEY and CDR2 SVGAGI. The CDR3 runs to 15 residues. The CDR3, as DNA: TGTGCCAGCAGTTACTCCGGGACAGGATTCTACGAGCAGTACTTC. This encodes CASSYSGTGFYEQYF.

The rearrangement uses TRBV30 and TRBJ2-6, with TRBD1 matching 7 bases. Looked up from germline, CDR1 is GTSNPN and CDR2 is SVGIG (reference sequence). This CDR3 comprises 16 residues. J was trimmed by 2 bases and V by 3 bases; bases with no gene match: 7. Written as DNA, the CDR3 is TGTGCCTGGAGACGACAGGGACGACCTGGGGCCAACGTCCTGACTTTC. Translation: CAWRRQGRPGANVLTF.

The chain is built from TRBV6-4 and TRBJ2-3; 7 bases are shared with TRBD1. The CDR3 has 14 residues. CDR1 is MRHNA and CDR2 is SNTAGT in the germline V gene. V was clipped by 5 bases and J by 2 bases; unmatched bases: 4. The CDR3 DNA reads TGTGCCAGCAGTACCGGACAGGACACAGATACGCAGTATTTT. Protein sequence: CASSTGQDTDTQYF.

The chain carries TRBV6-5 and TRBJ2-7; no reliable D call. Looked up from germline, CDR1 is MNHEY and CDR2 is SVGAGI. The germline V and J ends were trimmed by 6 bases and 1 base, with 16 bases remaining between them. This CDR3 contains 15 residues. CDR3 bases: TGTGCCAGCAGCGACTCATCCATATCTTCCTACGAGCAGTACTTC. Its protein is CASSDSSISSYEQYF.